This passage covers 4 T cell receptor beta chains from one sample sequenced in a study of T cell responses to AZD1222 COVID-19 vaccine (dated by TCRdb to 2020 to 2023). The method behind the library was the immunoSEQ multiplex PCR assay. This immuneACCESS table, as held by TCRdb, lists in-frame sequences with V and J called but not all clones. Of the missing ones, under half trace to an unresolved V gene in checked studies; the others have no known cause. Counted in this sample were roughly 120,000 clones; about nine tenths of them appeared once. Roughly 4.5% of the sample lies in the top ten. Reading the label with the study, this specimen's time point is: baseline before first vaccination. This specimen was peripheral blood, taken on day 0 of AZD1222 vaccination. Receptors were obtained from an adult in good health.

V gene TRBV25-1 combines with J gene TRBJ1-1, with D uncertain. Germline assignment: CDR1 MGHDK and CDR2 SYGVNS. The V gene lost 3 bases and the J gene lost 1 base, with 3 bases spanning the gap. The CDR3 contains 12 residues. The CDR3 DNA is TGTGCCAGCAGTGAGCGGAACACTGAAGCTTTCTTT. Protein sequence: CASSERNTEAFF.

This clone was picked up one time. This chain connects TRBV6-2 or TRBV6-3 to TRBJ2-2; tentatively, D is TRBD2 (6 bases). Per germline, CDR1 MNHEY and CDR2 SVGEGT. V lost 5 bases and J 2 bases, leaving 15 bases between the germline ends. This CDR3 region has 16 residues. CDR3 sequence: CASSRRAGINTGELFF. The CDR3 bases are TGTGCCAGCAGTCGGAGGGCGGGGATTAACACCGGGGAGCTGTTTTTT.

This sequence joins TRBV12-3 or TRBV12-4 and TRBJ1-2; D is undetermined. V lost 5 bases and J 13 bases, leaving 17 bases between the germline ends. This CDR3 contains 12 residues. The CDR3 nucleotides are TGTGCCAGCAGTCCCTCGTGGCAGGCTATCACCTTC. Translating it yields CASSPSWQAITF.

The chain recombines TRBV5-1 with TRBJ2-1; 8 bases fit TRBD2. This CDR3 comprises 15 residues. Trimming cost V 2 bases and J 4 bases; bases outside gene matches: 5. Germline V gene lookup returns CDR1 SGHRS and CDR2 YFSETQ. The chain's CDR3 is CASSFTSGRYNEQFF. The CDR3 DNA follows: TGCGCCAGCAGCTTCACTAGCGGAAGATACAATGAGCAGTTCTTC.